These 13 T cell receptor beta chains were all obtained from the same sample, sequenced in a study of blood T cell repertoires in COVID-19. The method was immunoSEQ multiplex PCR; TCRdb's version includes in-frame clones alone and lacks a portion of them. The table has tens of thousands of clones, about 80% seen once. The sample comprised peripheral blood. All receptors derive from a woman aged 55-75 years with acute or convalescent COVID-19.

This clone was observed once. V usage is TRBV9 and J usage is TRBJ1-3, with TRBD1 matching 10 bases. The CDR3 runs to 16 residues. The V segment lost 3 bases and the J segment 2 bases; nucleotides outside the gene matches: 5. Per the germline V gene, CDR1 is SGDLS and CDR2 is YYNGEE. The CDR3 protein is CASSASGTGAGNTIYF. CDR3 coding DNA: TGTGCCAGCAGCGCCTCCGGGACAGGGGCTGGAAACACCATATATTTT.

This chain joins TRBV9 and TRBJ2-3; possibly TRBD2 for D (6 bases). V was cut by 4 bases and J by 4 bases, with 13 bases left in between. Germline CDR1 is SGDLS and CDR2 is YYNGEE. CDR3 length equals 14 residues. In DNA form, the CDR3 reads TGTGCCAGCAGCCCCAGACTAGATCCAGATACGCAGTATTTT. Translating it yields CASSPRLDPDTQYF.

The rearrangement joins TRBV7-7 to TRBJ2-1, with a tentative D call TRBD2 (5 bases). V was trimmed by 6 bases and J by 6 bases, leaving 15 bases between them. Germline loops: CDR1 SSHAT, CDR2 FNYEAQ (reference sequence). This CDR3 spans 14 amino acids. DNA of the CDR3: TGTGCCAGCAGTCTAGGACTCGCCCCCAATGAGCAGTTCTTC. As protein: CASSLGLAPNEQFF.

CDR3 DNA: TGTGCCAGCAGTTACGGGGGAGGTAAGCAGTACTTC. Protein sequence: CASSYGGGKQYF. The chain couples TRBV6-5 to TRBJ2-7, with D possibly TRBD2 on 6 matching bases. V dropped 2 bases and J dropped 8 bases, with 10 bases sitting between them. Germline lookup yields CDR1 MNHEY and CDR2 SVGAGI. The CDR3 is 12 amino acids.

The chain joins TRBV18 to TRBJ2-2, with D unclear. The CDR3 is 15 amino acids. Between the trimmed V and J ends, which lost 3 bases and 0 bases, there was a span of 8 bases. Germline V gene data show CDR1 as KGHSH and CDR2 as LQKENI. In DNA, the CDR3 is TGTGCCAGCTCACCGTGGGCAGCGAACACCGGGGAGCTGTTTTTT. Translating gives CASSPWAANTGELFF.

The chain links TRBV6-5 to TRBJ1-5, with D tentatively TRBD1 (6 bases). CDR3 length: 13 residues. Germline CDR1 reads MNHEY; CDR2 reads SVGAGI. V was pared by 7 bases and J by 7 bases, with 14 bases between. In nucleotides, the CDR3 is TGTGCCAGCACCCCAGGGGTGGGGCAGCCCCAGCATTTT. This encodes CASTPGVGQPQHF.

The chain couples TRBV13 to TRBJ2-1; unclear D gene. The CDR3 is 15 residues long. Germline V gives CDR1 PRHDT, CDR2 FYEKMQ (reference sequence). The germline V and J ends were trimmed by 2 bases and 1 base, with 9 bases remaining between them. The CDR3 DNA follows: TGTGCCAGCAGCTTACGCGTTTGGTCCTACAATGAGCAGTTCTTC. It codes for CASSLRVWSYNEQFF.

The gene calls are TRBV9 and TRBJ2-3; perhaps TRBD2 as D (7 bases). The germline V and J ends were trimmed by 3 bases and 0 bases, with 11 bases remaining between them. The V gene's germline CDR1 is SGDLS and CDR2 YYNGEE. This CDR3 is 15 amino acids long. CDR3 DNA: TGTGCCAGCAGCGGTAGGGGGGGCAGCACAGATACGCAGTATTTT. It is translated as CASSGRGGSTDTQYF.

The CDR3 DNA is TGTGCCAGCAGCTTGCCTCGGGACAGGGGAAGTTCACCCCTCCACTTT. Its translation: CASSLPRDRGSSPLHF. The V call is TRBV5-4, the J call TRBJ1-6; 10 nucleotides line up with TRBD1. The germline CDR1 and CDR2 sequences are SGHNT and YYREEE (reference sequence). The CDR3 is made up of 16 amino acids. V dropped 1 base and J dropped 9; count of bases not matched to a gene: 7.

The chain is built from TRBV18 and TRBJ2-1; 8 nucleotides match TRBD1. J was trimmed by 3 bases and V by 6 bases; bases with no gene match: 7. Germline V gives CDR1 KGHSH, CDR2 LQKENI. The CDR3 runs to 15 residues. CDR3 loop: CASSNRDRSYNEQFF. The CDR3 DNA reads TGTGCCAGCTCTAACCGGGACAGGAGCTACAATGAGCAGTTCTTC.

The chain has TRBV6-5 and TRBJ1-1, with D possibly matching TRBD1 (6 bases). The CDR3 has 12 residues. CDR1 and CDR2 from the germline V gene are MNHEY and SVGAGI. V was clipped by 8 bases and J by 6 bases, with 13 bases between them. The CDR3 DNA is TGTGCCAGCGGGGATTCAGGGGCTGAAGCTTTCTTT. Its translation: CASGDSGAEAFF.

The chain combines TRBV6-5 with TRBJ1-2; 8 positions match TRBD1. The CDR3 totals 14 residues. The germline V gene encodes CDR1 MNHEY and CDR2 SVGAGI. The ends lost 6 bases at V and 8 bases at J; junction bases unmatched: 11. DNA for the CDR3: TGTGCCAGCAGGTCTGACTCAGGGGGCGCGGGCTACACCTTC. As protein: CASRSDSGGAGYTF.

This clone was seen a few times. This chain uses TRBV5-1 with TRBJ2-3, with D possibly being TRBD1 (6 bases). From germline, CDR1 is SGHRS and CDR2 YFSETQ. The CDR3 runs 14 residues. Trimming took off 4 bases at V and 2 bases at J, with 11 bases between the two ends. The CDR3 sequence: CASSTGQSTDTQYF. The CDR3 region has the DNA TGCGCCAGCAGCACCGGACAGTCCACAGATACGCAGTATTTT.